This T cell receptor beta chain originates from a study of T cell changes during pregnancy in multiple sclerosis. V lost 3 bases and J lost 8, with 13 bases in between. The CDR3 contains 13 residues. The germline gives CDR1 MNHEY, CDR2 SVGAGI. Data came from immunoSEQ multiplex PCR; TCRdb stores just in-frame clones and leaves some out. The sample lists some 12,000 clones; 86% were seen once. This chain connects TRBV6-5 to TRBJ1-1; D is perhaps TRBD1 (6 bases). The TCR was taken from a female donor in good health, enrolled as a control in a pregnancy study. Material: CD8+ T cells from peripheral blood mononuclear cells, obtained in the second trimester of pregnancy. The CDR3 sequence: CASSYSQGLEAFF. DNA of the CDR3: TGTGCCAGCAGTTATAGTCAGGGGCTCGAAGCTTTCTTT.